Shown below are 27 T cell receptor beta chains from a single sample sequenced in a study of cytomegalovirus exposure and HLA in healthy donors. Vbeta (60) and Jbeta (13) primers were used in the PCR. TCRdb keeps only in-frame clones here, not all; method: immunoSEQ multiplex PCR. The sample includes fewer than 250,000 clones, about 77% of them seen just once. Source material: PBMCs. The receptors derive from a woman in her 30s in good health and CMV-seronegative.

The V gene is TRBV12-5, the J gene TRBJ2-5; TRBD1 agrees at 10 bases. With V trimmed by 0 bases and J by 2 bases, 9 bases remained unmatched. The CDR3 runs 18 residues. Germline V gene data show CDR1 as LGHNT and CDR2 as FRNRAP. The CDR3: CASGLVRTGGTFQETQYF. In nucleotides, the CDR3 is TGTGCTAGTGGTTTGGTACGGACAGGGGGAACCTTTCAAGAGACCCAGTACTTC.

V and J are TRBV19 and TRBJ2-1; no clear D. The CDR3 runs 15 residues. Trimming removed 4 bases from V and 5 bases from J, with 15 bases in between. Germline lookup yields CDR1 LNHDA and CDR2 SQIVND (reference sequence). Here the CDR3 reads CASSTLPDNNNEQFF. CDR3 in DNA: TGTGCCAGTAGTACACTCCCCGACAACAACAATGAGCAGTTCTTC.

The chain joins TRBV5-1 to TRBJ2-3; D is perhaps TRBD2 (5 bases). The CDR3 is made up of 13 amino acids. Germline V gives CDR1 SGHRS, CDR2 YFSETQ. Between the trimmed V and J ends, which lost 3 bases and 2 bases, there was a span of 7 bases. The CDR3 DNA reads as TGCGCCAGCAGCTCGAGGGCCACAGATACGCAGTATTTT. Its translation: CASSSRATDTQYF.

The V gene is TRBV6-5, the J gene TRBJ2-3, with TRBD2 as a possible D gene (5 bases). Trimming cost V 5 bases and J 3 bases, with 15 bases left between them. Per germline, CDR1 MNHEY and CDR2 SVGAGI. The CDR3 consists of 15 residues. For the CDR3, the DNA is TGTGCCAGCAGTAGGGCGGGCCCTGGTACAGATACGCAGTATTTT. Translation: CASSRAGPGTDTQYF.

The J gene is TRBJ2-5, the V gene TRBV28, with a possible D match to TRBD1 (6 bases). The ends were cut back, 4 bases at V and 5 bases at J, with 14 bases in the middle. Germline V gives CDR1 MDHEN, CDR2 SYDVKM. The CDR3 sequence is 14 residues long. The CDR3 coding sequence is TGTGCCAGCAGTTCCACAGGGTTTAGGGAGACCCAGTACTTC. Translating gives CASSSTGFRETQYF.

This clone was counted a few times. The chain recombines TRBV30 with TRBJ1-1; unclear D gene. V was shortened by 7 bases and J by 3 bases, with 12 bases between the two germline ends. Germline loops: CDR1 GTSNPN, CDR2 SVGIG (reference sequence). The CDR3 totals 12 residues. The CDR3 DNA reads as TGTGCCTCTACACGCGCGGACACTGAAGCTTTCTTT. As protein: CASTRADTEAFF.

This clone was detected a few times. The sample contains more than one DNA sequence encoding this CDR3. The chain couples TRBV27 to TRBJ2-5; 10 bases map to TRBD1. V dropped 1 base and J dropped 0; count of bases not matched to a gene: 20. Germline assignment: CDR1 MNHEY and CDR2 SMNVEV (reference sequence). CDR3 length: 22 residues. The CDR3 reads CASSLFPPTGGLVAGNQETQYF. The CDR3 DNA reads TGTGCCAGCAGTTTATTCCCGCCGACAGGGGGCTTAGTCGCGGGCAACCAAGAGACCCAGTACTTC.

The chain carries TRBV6-5 and TRBJ2-1; no clear D. CDR1 MNHEY and CDR2 SVGAGI come from the germline V gene. CDR3 length: 14 residues. Trimming shortened V by 6 bases and J by 5 bases, and 14 bases separated the two germline ends. This chain's CDR3 is CASSPSRSHNEQFF. The CDR3 DNA reads as TGTGCCAGCAGCCCCTCGCGGTCCCACAATGAGCAGTTCTTC.

The chain has TRBV21-1 and TRBJ1-3. TRBV21-1 is a known pseudogene. The CDR3 runs to 13 residues. The CDR3 loop is CASRLKAGNTIYF. The CDR3 bases are TGTGCCAGCAGACTAAAAGCTGGAAACACCATATATTTT.

This CDR3 reads CASSLPAEGSYEQYF. In DNA form, the CDR3 reads TGCGCCAGCAGCTTGCCGGCCGAAGGGAGCTACGAGCAGTACTTC. The chain uses TRBV5-1 and TRBJ2-7; D may be TRBD2 (5 bases). The CDR3 runs to 15 residues. Germline-derived CDR1 and CDR2 are SGHRS and YFSETQ. V lost 1 base and J lost 3, with 14 bases in between.

This clone has just a few counts. The rearrangement links TRBV2 to TRBJ2-7; 12 bases line up with TRBD2. CDR3 length equals 14 residues. V lost 6 bases, J lost 0 bases, and 0 bases stayed unmatched. Looked up from germline, CDR1 is SNHLY and CDR2 is FYNNEI. The CDR3 region has the DNA TGTGCCAGCAGGACTAGCGGGAGCTCCTACGAGCAGTACTTC. Translating gives CASRTSGSSYEQYF.

V gene TRBV6-1 combines with J gene TRBJ2-1; 14 bases line up with TRBD2. This CDR3 contains 19 residues. Trimming took 0 bases from V and 8 from J; bases not matched to a gene: 12. Germline-derived CDR1 and CDR2 are MNHNS and SASEGT. CDR3 sequence: CASSEARTSGRFEGHEQFF. CDR3 nucleotide sequence: TGTGCCAGCAGTGAAGCGCGGACTAGCGGGAGGTTTGAGGGCCATGAGCAGTTCTTC.

The genes are TRBV5-6 and TRBJ1-2; TRBD1 agrees at 7 bases. CDR3 size: 16 residues. In germline, CDR1 is SGHDT, CDR2 YYEEEE. After removal of 3 bases from V and 4 bases from J, the junction contained 12 bases not matched to a gene. CDR3 sequence: CASSYGTAPPTYGYTF. CDR3 coding DNA: TGTGCCAGCAGCTATGGGACAGCACCTCCAACCTATGGCTACACCTTC.

On this clone: Germline and junction disagree at one end, which may indicate a read error. The sample contains more than one DNA sequence encoding this CDR3. V is TRBV19 and J is TRBJ2-7; 10 nucleotides line up with TRBD2. Germline V gives CDR1 LNHDA, CDR2 SQIVND (reference sequence). This CDR3 region has 15 residues. CDR3 DNA: TGCGCCAGTAGTATTGGGACTAGCGTCGTCTACGAGCAGTACTTC. This gives the protein CASSIGTSVVYEQYF.

The chain carries TRBV11-2 and TRBJ2-7; 11 bases map to TRBD2. V dropped 5 bases and J dropped 2; count of bases not matched to a gene: 2. The CDR3 extends over 14 amino acids. Germline assignment: CDR1 SGHAT and CDR2 FQNNGV. CDR3 in amino acids: CASSPSGGPYEQYF. CDR3 in DNA: TGTGCCAGCAGCCCTAGCGGGGGGCCCTACGAGCAGTACTTC.

The gene calls are TRBV11-3 and TRBJ2-7, with D possibly TRBD1 on 6 matching bases. CDR1 and CDR2 (germline): SGHNT, YENEEA. CDR3 size: 13 residues. The V gene lost 3 bases and the J gene lost 5 bases, with 11 bases spanning the gap. In nucleotides, the CDR3 is TGTGCCAGCAGCTTGGCCAGGGGCCACGAGCAGTACTTC. As protein: CASSLARGHEQYF.

The V and J genes are TRBV19 and TRBJ2-5; TRBD2 might be the D (6 bases). The CDR3 is made up of 13 amino acids. Germline V gives CDR1 LNHDA, CDR2 SQIVND (reference sequence). Trimming removed 4 bases at V and 2 bases at J, with 8 bases between. The CDR3 loop is CASSNSGQETQYF. The CDR3 bases are TGTGCCAGTAGTAATAGCGGACAAGAGACCCAGTACTTC.

This chain uses TRBV5-1 with TRBJ1-3; TRBD1 is a possible D gene (5 bases). CDR3 size: 15 residues. V was trimmed by 4 bases and J by 4 bases, leaving 15 bases between them. In germline, CDR1 is SGHRS, CDR2 YFSETQ. In DNA form, the CDR3 reads TGCGCCAGCAGCATGGATGGGGCCCGAGGAAACACCATATATTTT. Translated: CASSMDGARGNTIYF.

This sequence joins TRBV30 and TRBJ2-2; a possible D gene is TRBD2 (6 bases). Trimming cost V 3 bases and J 4 bases, with 12 bases left between them. The germline CDR1 and CDR2 sequences are GTSNPN and SVGIG (reference sequence). The CDR3 runs 14 residues. CDR3 sequence reads: CAWSGGWGTGELFF. For the CDR3, the DNA is TGTGCCTGGAGCGGGGGTTGGGGCACCGGGGAGCTGTTTTTT.

The chain uses TRBV5-1 and TRBJ2-3; 7 nucleotides match TRBD2. The CDR3 consists of 15 residues. V trimming: 4 bases; J trimming: 4 bases; junction bases outside the gene matches: 9. The germline V gene encodes CDR1 SGHRS and CDR2 YFSETQ. The CDR3 here is CASSTGTTDADTQYF. CDR3 sequence (DNA): TGCGCCAGCAGCACGGGGACTACTGACGCAGATACGCAGTATTTT.

This sequence joins TRBV7-9 and TRBJ1-3, with 7 positions matching TRBD1. V lost 1 base and J lost 3; bases outside the gene matches: 3. Germline V gives CDR1 SEHNR, CDR2 FQNEAQ (reference sequence). This CDR3 is 15 amino acids long. For the CDR3, the DNA is TGTGCCAGCAGCTTAGTGACAGGGTTTGGAAACACCATATATTTT. It yields the protein CASSLVTGFGNTIYF.

This clone was detected only a few times. The chain has TRBV7-9 and TRBJ1-4; possible D gene TRBD1, 5 bases. Germline-derived CDR1 and CDR2 are SEHNR and FQNEAQ (reference sequence). The CDR3 loop spans 14 amino acids. V lost 4 bases, J lost 8 bases, and 14 bases lay in between. As DNA, the CDR3 is TGTGCCAGCAGCTCCGCGCGGGGGGAGGAAAAACTGTTTTTT. Translated, it gives CASSSARGEEKLFF.

The gene calls are TRBV27 and TRBJ2-1; D remains ambiguous. Trimming pared 8 bases from V and 0 bases from J, leaving 5 bases between. Germline V gene lookup returns CDR1 MNHEY and CDR2 SMNVEV (reference sequence). The CDR3 is 12 amino acids. CDR3 sequence: CASSGSYNEQFF. The CDR3 DNA reads as TGTGCCAGCTCCGGCTCCTACAATGAGCAGTTCTTC.

The genes are TRBV7-9 and TRBJ2-5, with D possibly matching TRBD2 (6 bases). The length of the CDR3 is 14 residues. Germline CDR1 SEHNR, CDR2 FQNEAQ (reference sequence). The V and J ends lost 5 bases and 4 bases respectively, with 14 bases between them. The CDR3 spells CASSAVEGGETQYF. CDR3 in DNA: TGTGCCAGCAGCGCCGTGGAGGGCGGAGAGACCCAGTACTTC.

CDR3 coding DNA: TGCGCCAGCAGCCTGGGACAGGGAAGCCTAAATCAGCCCCAGCATTTT. It encodes CASSLGQGSLNQPQHF. V and J are TRBV4-1 and TRBJ1-5; TRBD1 matches 9 bases. Per the germline V gene, CDR1 is MGHRA and CDR2 is YSYEKL. The ends lost 4 bases at V and 4 bases at J; junction bases unmatched: 8. The CDR3 covers 16 residues.

V gene TRBV11-3 combines with J gene TRBJ2-5, with D possibly being TRBD2 (6 bases). This CDR3 region has 14 residues. Per the germline V gene, CDR1 is SGHNT and CDR2 is YENEEA. Trimming took off 1 base at V and 5 bases at J, with 11 bases between the two ends. This chain's CDR3 is CASSLVRGGETQYF. As DNA, the CDR3 is TGTGCCAGCAGCTTAGTGCGGGGTGGGGAGACCCAGTACTTC.

The chain uses TRBV19 and TRBJ1-1, with 9 bases lining up with TRBD1. This CDR3 contains 15 residues. V shed 5 bases and J 4 bases; nucleotides not matched to a gene: 8. The germline gives CDR1 LNHDA, CDR2 SQIVND (reference sequence). Here the CDR3 DNA reads TGTGCCAGTAGTGAGAAAACAGGGGGCATCACTGAAGCTTTCTTT. Translated, it gives CASSEKTGGITEAFF.